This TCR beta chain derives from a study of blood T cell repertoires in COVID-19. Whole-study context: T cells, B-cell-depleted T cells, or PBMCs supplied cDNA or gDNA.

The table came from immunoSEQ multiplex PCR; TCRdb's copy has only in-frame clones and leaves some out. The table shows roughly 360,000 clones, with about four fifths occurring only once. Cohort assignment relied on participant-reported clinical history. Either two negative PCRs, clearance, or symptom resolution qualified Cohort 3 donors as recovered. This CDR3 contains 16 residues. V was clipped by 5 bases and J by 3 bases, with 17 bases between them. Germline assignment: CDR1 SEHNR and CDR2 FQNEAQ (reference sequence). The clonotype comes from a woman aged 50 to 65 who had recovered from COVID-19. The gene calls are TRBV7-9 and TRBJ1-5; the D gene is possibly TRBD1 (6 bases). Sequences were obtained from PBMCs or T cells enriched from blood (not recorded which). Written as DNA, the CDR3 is TGTGCCAGCAGCCCAGGGAGGGGGGGTCCCAATCAGCCCCAGCATTTT. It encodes CASSPGRGGPNQPQHF.